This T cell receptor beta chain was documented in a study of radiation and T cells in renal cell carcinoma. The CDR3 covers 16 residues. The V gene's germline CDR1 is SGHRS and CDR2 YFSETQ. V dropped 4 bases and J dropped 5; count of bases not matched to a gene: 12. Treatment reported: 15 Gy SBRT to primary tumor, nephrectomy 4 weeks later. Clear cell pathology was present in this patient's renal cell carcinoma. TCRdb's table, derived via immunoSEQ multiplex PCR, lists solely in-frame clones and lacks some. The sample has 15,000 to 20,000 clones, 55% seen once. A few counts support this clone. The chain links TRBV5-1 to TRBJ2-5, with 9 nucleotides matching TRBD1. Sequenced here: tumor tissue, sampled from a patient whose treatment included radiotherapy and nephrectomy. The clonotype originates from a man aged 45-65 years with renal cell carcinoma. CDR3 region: CASSRGTGGGFETQYF. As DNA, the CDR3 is TGCGCCAGCAGCCGAGGAACAGGGGGCGGGTTTGAGACCCAGTACTTC.